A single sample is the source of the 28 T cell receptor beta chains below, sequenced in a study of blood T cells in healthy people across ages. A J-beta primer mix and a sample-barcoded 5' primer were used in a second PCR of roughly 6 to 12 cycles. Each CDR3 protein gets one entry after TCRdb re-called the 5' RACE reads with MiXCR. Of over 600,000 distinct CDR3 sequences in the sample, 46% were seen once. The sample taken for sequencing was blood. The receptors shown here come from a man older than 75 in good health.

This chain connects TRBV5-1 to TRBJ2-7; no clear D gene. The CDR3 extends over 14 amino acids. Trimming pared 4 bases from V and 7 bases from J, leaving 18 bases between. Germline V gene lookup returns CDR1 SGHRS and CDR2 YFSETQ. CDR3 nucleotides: TGCGCCAGCAGCCTGGGGATTACCTACAATGAGCAGTACTTC. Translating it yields CASSLGITYNEQYF. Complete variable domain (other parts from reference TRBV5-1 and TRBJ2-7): KAGVTQTPRYLIKTRGQQVTLSCSPISGHRSVSWYQQTPGQGLQFLFEYFSETQRNKGNFPGRFSGRQFSNSRSEMNVSTLELGDSALYLCASSLGITYNEQYFGPGTRLTVT.

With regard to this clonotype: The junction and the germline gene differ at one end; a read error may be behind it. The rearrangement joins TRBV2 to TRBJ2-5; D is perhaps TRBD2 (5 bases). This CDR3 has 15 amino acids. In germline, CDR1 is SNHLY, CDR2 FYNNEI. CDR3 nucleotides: TGTGCCAGCAGTATATTCCGGGGTGACCAAGAGGCCCAGTACTTC. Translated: CASSIFRGDQEAQYF.

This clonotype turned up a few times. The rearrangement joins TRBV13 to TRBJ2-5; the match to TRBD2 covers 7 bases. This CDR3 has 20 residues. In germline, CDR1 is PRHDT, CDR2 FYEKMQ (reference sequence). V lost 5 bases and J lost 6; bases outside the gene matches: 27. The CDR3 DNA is TGTGCCAGCAGCGCCGCTCCGGACTTGGTGTCGGGAGGTGGCGGACAGACCCAGTACTTC. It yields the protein CASSAAPDLVSGGGGQTQYF. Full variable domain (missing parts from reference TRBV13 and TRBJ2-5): AAGVIQSPRHLIKEKRETATLKCYPIPRHDTVYWYQQGPGQDPQFLISFYEKMQSDKGSIPDRFSAQQFSDYHSELNMSSLELGDSALYFCASSAAPDLVSGGGGQTQYFGPGTRLLVL.

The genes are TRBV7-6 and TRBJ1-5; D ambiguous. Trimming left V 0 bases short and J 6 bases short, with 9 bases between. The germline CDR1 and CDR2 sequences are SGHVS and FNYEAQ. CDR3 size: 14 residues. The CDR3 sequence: CASSLASRVQPQHF. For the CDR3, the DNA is TGTGCCAGCAGCTTAGCGTCTCGAGTTCAGCCCCAGCATTTT.

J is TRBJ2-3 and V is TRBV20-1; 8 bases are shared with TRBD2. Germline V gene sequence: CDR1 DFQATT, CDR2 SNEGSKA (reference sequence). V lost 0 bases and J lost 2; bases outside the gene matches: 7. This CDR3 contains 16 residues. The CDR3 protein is CSARDLLAGPTDTQYF. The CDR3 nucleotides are TGCAGTGCTAGAGATCTTCTAGCGGGCCCCACAGATACGCAGTATTTT.

The CDR3 spells CASSHGTGAEEPQHF. The CDR3, as DNA: TGCGCCAGCAGCCACGGGACAGGGGCCGAGGAGCCCCAGCATTTT. The chain combines TRBV5-1 with TRBJ1-5; 10 nucleotides agree with TRBD1. This CDR3 has 15 residues. Trimming at V came to 4 bases and at J to 8 bases, leaving 9 bases not matched to a gene. Germline loops: CDR1 SGHRS, CDR2 YFSETQ. The whole variable domain, filled in from reference TRBV5-1 and TRBJ1-5, reads KAGVTQTPRYLIKTRGQQVTLSCSPISGHRSVSWYQQTPGQGLQFLFEYFSETQRNKGNFPGRFSGRQFSNSRSEMNVSTLELGDSALYLCASSHGTGAEEPQHFGDGTRLSIL.

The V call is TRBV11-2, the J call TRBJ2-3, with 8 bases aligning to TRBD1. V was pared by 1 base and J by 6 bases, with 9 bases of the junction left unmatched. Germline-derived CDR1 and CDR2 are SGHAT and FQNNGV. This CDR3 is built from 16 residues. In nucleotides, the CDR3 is TGTGCCAGCAGCTTAGGGGCAGGACAGGGCTCCGATACGCAGTATTTT. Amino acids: CASSLGAGQGSDTQYF.

The CDR3 DNA reads as TGTGCCAGCAGCGTAGGGAGCGGGATCAGCTACGAGCAGTACTTC. Translating gives CASSVGSGISYEQYF. V is TRBV9 and J is TRBJ2-4; 7 positions match TRBD2. The J call may be in error: the DNA end matches TRBJ2-7 better. The CDR3 has 15 amino acids. Germline V gene lookup returns CDR1 SGDLS and CDR2 YYNGEE.

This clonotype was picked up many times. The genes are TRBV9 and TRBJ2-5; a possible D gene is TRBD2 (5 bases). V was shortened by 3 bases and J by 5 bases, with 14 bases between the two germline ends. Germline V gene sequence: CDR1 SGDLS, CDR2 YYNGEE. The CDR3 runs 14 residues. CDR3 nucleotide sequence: TGTGCCAGCAGCGCCTCCGGACTGGCGGAGACCCAGTACTTC. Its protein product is CASSASGLAETQYF.

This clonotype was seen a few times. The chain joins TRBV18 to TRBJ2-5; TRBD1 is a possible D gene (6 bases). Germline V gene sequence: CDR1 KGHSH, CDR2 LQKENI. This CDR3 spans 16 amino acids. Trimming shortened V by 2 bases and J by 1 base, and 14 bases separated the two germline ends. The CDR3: CASSPLDGQLQETQYF. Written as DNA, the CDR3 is TGTGCCAGCTCACCATTGGACGGACAGCTCCAAGAGACCCAGTACTTC. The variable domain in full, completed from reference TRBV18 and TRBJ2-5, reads NAGVMQNPRHLVRRRGQEARLRCSPMKGHSHVYWYRQLPEEGLKFMVYLQKENIIDESGMPKERFSAEFPKEGPSILRIQQVVRGDSAAYFCASSPLDGQLQETQYFGPGTRLLVL.

The CDR3 reads CASSGDATSTDTQYF. The CDR3, as DNA: TGCGCCAGCAGCGGGGACGCCACTAGCACAGATACGCAGTATTTT. The chain is built from TRBV5-1 and TRBJ2-3; the D gene could be TRBD1 or TRBD2 (5 bases each). V dropped 4 bases and J dropped 0 bases, with 12 bases sitting between them. Germline lookup yields CDR1 SGHRS and CDR2 YFSETQ. CDR3 length equals 15 residues.

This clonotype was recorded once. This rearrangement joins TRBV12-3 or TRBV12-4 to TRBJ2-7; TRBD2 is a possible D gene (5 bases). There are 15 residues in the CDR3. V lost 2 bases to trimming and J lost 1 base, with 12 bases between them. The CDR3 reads CASSLKNRGSYEQYF. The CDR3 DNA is TGTGCCAGCAGTTTAAAGAATCGGGGATCCTACGAGCAGTACTTC.

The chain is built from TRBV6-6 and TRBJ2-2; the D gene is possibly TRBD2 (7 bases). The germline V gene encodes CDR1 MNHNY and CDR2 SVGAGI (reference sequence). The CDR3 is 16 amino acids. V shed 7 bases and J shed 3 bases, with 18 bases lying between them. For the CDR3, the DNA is TGTGCCAGCACGGCGATCGGGGGGCGGTACACCGGGGAGCTGTTTTTT. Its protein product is CASTAIGGRYTGELFF.

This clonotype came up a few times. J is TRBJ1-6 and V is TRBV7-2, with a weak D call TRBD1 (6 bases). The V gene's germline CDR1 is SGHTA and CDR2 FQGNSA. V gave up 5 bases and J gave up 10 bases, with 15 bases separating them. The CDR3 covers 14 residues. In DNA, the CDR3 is TGTGCCAGCAGCCTCACGGGACAACTCTCACCCCTCCACTTT. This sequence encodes CASSLTGQLSPLHF.

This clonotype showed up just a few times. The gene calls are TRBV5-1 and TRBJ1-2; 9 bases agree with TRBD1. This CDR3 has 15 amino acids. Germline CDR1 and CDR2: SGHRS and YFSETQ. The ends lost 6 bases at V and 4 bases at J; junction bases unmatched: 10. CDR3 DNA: TGCGCCAGCAATACAGGGACAGGGAACGGCTATGGCTACACCTTC. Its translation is CASNTGTGNGYGYTF.

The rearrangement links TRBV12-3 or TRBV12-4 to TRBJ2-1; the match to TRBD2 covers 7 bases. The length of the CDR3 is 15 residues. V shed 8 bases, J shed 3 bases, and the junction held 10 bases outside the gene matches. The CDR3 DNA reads TGTGCCAGCGCCTTCCCTACTAGCGTCTACAATGAGCAGTTCTTC. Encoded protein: CASAFPTSVYNEQFF.

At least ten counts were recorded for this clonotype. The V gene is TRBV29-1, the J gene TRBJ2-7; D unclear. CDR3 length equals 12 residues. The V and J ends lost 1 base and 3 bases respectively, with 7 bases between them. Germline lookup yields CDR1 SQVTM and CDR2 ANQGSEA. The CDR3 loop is CSVEGSLYEQYF. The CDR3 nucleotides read TGCAGCGTTGAAGGCAGCCTCTACGAGCAGTACTTC.

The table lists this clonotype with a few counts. The CDR3 loop is CASSIRPSGGDSPLHF. CDR3 sequence (DNA): TGCGCCAGCAGCATACGTCCTTCAGGCGGTGATTCACCCCTCCACTTT. The chain links TRBV5-1 to TRBJ1-6; D call uncertain. V was shortened by 4 bases and J by 8 bases, with 19 bases between the two germline ends. CDR1 is SGHRS, CDR2 YFSETQ, per germline. This CDR3 contains 16 residues.

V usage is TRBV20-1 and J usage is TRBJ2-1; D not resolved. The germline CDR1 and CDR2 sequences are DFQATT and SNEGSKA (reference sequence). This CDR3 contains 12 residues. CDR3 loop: CSHNREGYEQFF. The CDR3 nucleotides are TGCAGCCATAATAGGGAAGGCTATGAGCAGTTCTTC.

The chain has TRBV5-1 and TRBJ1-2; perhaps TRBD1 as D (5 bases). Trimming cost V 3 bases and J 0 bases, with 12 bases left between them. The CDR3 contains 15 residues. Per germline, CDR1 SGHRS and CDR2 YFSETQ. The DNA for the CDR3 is TGCGCCAGCAGCTACGGGAACAGGTCTAACTATGGCTACACCTTC. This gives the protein CASSYGNRSNYGYTF.

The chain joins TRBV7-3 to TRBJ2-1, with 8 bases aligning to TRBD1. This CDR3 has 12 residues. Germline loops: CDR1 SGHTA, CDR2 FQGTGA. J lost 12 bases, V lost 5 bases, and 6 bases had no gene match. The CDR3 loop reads CASSRDRGAQFF. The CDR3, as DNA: TGTGCCAGCAGCCGAGACAGGGGAGCGCAGTTCTTC.

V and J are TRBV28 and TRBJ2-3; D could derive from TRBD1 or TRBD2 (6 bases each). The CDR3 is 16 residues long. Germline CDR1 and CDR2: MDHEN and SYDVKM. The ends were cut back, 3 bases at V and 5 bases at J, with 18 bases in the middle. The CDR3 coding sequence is TGTGCCAGCAGTTTTCGACCCGGGGGCCACGGAGATACGCAGTATTTT. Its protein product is CASSFRPGGHGDTQYF.

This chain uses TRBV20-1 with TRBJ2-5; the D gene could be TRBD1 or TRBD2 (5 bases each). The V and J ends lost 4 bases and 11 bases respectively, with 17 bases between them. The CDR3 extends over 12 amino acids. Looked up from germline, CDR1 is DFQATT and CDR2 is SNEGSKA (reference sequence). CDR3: CSATLGLGEQYF. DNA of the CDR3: TGCAGTGCTACACTCGGACTGGGGGAGCAGTACTTC.

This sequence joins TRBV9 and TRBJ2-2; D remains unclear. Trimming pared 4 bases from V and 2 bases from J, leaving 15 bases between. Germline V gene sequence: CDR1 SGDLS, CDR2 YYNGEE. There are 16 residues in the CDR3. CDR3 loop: CASSPGSDPNTGELFF. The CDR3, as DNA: TGTGCCAGCAGCCCCGGGTCAGACCCCAACACCGGGGAGCTGTTTTTT.

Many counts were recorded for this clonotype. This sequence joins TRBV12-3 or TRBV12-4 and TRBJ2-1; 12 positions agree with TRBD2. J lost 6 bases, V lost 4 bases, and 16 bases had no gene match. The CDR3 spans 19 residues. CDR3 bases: TGTGCCAGCAGTTCCCGACTAGCGGGAGTCTCGGGGCCGCTCAATGAGCAGTTCTTC. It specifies CASSSRLAGVSGPLNEQFF.

The CDR3 nucleotides read TGTGCCAGCAGCCAAGATGATGGCCAAGGGCGAGGCCGGTTCTTC. It is translated as CASSQDDGQGRGRFF. The V call is TRBV4-2, the J call TRBJ2-1; D not resolved. This CDR3 region has 15 residues. CDR1 LGHNA and CDR2 YNFKEQ come from the germline V gene. Trimming left V 0 bases short and J 15 bases short, with 21 bases between.

CDR3 residues: CASSLSGIGLEQYF. CDR3 DNA: TGTGCCAGCAGCCTAAGCGGGATCGGCCTCGAGCAGTACTTC. The chain joins TRBV6-2 or TRBV6-3 to TRBJ2-7, with TRBD2 matching over 7 bases. Germline CDR1 and CDR2: MNHEY and SVGEGT. Unmatched junction bases numbered 11, after V lost 6 bases and J lost 6 bases. CDR3 length: 14 residues.

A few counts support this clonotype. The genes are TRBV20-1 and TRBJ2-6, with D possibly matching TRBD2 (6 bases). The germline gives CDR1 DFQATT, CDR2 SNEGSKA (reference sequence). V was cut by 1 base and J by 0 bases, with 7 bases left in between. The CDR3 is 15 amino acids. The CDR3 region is CSARVGGSGANVLTF. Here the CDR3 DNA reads TGCAGTGCTAGAGTGGGGGGCTCTGGGGCCAACGTCCTGACTTTC.